A selection of T cell receptor beta chains follows, all from one sample in a study of radiotherapy plus CTLA-4 blockade in lung cancer. Produced via immunoSEQ multiplex PCR; TCRdb's table is partial and in-frame only. The data contain 85,000 to 100,000 clones, about 88% of them seen just once; the ten biggest clones take up 16%. This sample comprised peripheral blood, obtained from a patient treated with radiotherapy plus ipilimumab. The source of these receptors is a human donor with non-small cell lung cancer that progressed on radiotherapy plus ipilimumab. CDR3s include the opening cysteine and the closing phenylalanine or tryptophan. D genes are given only for firm matches. Only some rows state a clone size, as once, few, many or a class for expanded clones.

>TRBV6-5|TRBJ2-5|NA|TRBD1
TGTGCCAGCAGCCTCGGGACAGGGGACGGGGAGACCCAGTACTTC
CASSLGTGDGETQYF
>TRBV2|TRBJ1-1|NA|TRBD1
TGTGCCAGCAGTGAACTGGGACAGTCGAACACTGAAGCTTTCTTT
CASSELGQSNTEAFF
>TRBV19|TRBJ1-2|NA|NA
TGTGCCAGTAGTATTTTATCGGAAACCCTCTATGGCTACACCTTC
CASSILSETLYGYTF
>TRBV7-2|TRBJ2-3|NA|TRBD2
TGTGCCAGCAGCCCATGGACTAGCGGGAACCACGATACGCAGTATTTT
CASSPWTSGNHDTQYF
>TRBV2|TRBJ2-1|NA|TRBD2
TGTGCCAGCAGTGATGGTAGCGGGGGATATGAGCAGTTCTTC
CASSDGSGGYEQFF
>TRBV11-3|TRBJ2-7|once|NA
TGTGCCAGCAGCTTAGGATCCGACATTCCCTACGAGCAGTACTTC
CASSLGSDIPYEQYF
>TRBV5-1|TRBJ2-7|once|NA
TGCGCCAGCAGCTTGGGTGCCCCGGTACAGGGACCCGAGCAGTACTTC
CASSLGAPVQGPEQYF
>TRBV2|TRBJ2-2|NA|TRBD1
TGTGCCAGCAGCCAACAGGGGGCAAACACCGGGGAGCTGTTTTTT
CASSQQGANTGELFF
>TRBV2|TRBJ1-2|NA|NA
TGTGCCAGCAACACAGACCTTTATGGCTACACCTTC
CASNTDLYGYTF
>TRBV7-2|TRBJ2-3|NA|TRBD2
TGTGCCAGCAGCTTAGCCGGAGGCCGACTAGCAATGGATACGCAGTATTTT
CASSLAGGRLAMDTQYF
>TRBV29-1|TRBJ1-2|NA|TRBD1
TGCAGCGTAGCTGGGACAGAAGACTATGGCTACACCTTC
CSVAGTEDYGYTF
>TRBV9|TRBJ2-5|NA|NA
TGTGCCAGCAGCGTGTCCTCTCCCCGGGAGACCCAGTACTTC
CASSVSSPRETQYF
>TRBV19|TRBJ2-5|NA|NA
TGTGCCAGTAGTATGGTAGGTCGAGAGACCCAGTACTTC
CASSMVGRETQYF
>TRBV6-5|TRBJ2-1|NA|TRBD2
TGTGCCAGCAGTTACTCCGGGGGGAGCCAGTTCTTC
CASSYSGGSQFF
>TRBV7-9|TRBJ2-3|NA|TRBD2
TGTGCCAGCAGCCGGTCCGCTAGCGGGAGGTCTAGCACAGATACGCAGTATTTT
CASSRSASGRSSTDTQYF
>TRBV5-1|TRBJ2-5|NA|NA
TGCGCCAGCAGTGAAGGATACCAAGAGACCCAGTACTTC
CASSEGYQETQYF
>TRBV5-5|TRBJ2-1|NA|TRBD2
TGTGCCAGCAGCAGACTAGCGGGGGCCCTTCCCTACAATGAGCAGTTCTTC
CASSRLAGALPYNEQFF
>TRBV6-5|TRBJ2-7|once|NA
TGTGCCAGCAGCTCTCTGGGGGCCGTCACTCAGCAGTACTTC
CASSSLGAVTQQYF
>TRBV11-2|TRBJ2-5|NA|NA
TGTGCCAGCAGCTTAGATCAAACAGGGAGGTGGGAGACCCAGTACTTC
CASSLDQTGRWETQYF
>TRBV30|TRBJ2-4|NA|TRBD1
TGTGCCTGGATGAGACAGGGGACCATTCAGTACTTC
CAWMRQGTIQYF
>TRBV7-3|TRBJ2-2|NA|NA
TGTGCCAGCAGCCGTTCCGGACAGGGAGGGACCGGGGAGCTGTTTTTT
CASSRSGQGGTGELFF
>TRBV30|TRBJ2-4|NA|TRBD1
TGTGCCTGGAGTGCTGGGACAGACAAAAACATTCAGTACTTC
CAWSAGTDKNIQYF
>TRBV4-3|TRBJ1-4|once|NA
TGCGCCAGCAGCCAAGGGAATTGGGGATCCGGGGATGAAAAACTGTTTTTT
CASSQGNWGSGDEKLFF
>TRBV2|TRBJ2-1|NA|TRBD1
TGTGCCAGCAGTTCCTCCGCGGGACAGGGATACAATGAGCAGTTCTTC
CASSSSAGQGYNEQFF
>TRBV5-4|TRBJ1-3|NA|NA
TGTGCCAGCAGCAACGCGCAATTCTCTGGAAACACCATATATTTT
CASSNAQFSGNTIYF
>TRBV5-1|TRBJ2-7|once|TRBD1
TGCGCCAGCAGCGACACCGGGACAGGGACCTACGAGCAGTACTTC
CASSDTGTGTYEQYF
>TRBV2|TRBJ1-2|NA|NA
TGTGCCAGCAGTCAAGAAGGGTATGGCTACACCTTC
CASSQEGYGYTF
>TRBV5-1|TRBJ2-2|NA|NA
TGCGCCAGCAGCTTAGTGGGGTCGCTAGTTTCCCACACCGGGGAGCTGTTTTTT
CASSLVGSLVSHTGELFF
>TRBV2|TRBJ1-1|NA|NA
TGTGCCAGCAGGAGGGGCTCTGAAGCTTTCTTT
CASRRGSEAFF
>TRBV2|TRBJ2-7|NA|NA
TGTGCCAGCACTCTGGGGGTCTTCTACGAGCAGTACTTC
CASTLGVFYEQYF
>TRBV19|TRBJ1-3|NA|TRBD1
TGTGCCAGTACGGACAGGGGGTTCTCTGGAAACACCATATATTTT
CASTDRGFSGNTIYF
>TRBV5-1|TRBJ2-7|NA|NA
TGCGCCAGCAGCTTAGGGCCAGAGGGAAACTACGAGCAGTACTTC
CASSLGPEGNYEQYF
>TRBV30|TRBJ2-5|once|TRBD2
TGTGCCTGGAGCTTGACTAGCTGGGAGACCCAGTACTTC
CAWSLTSWETQYF
>TRBV7-2|TRBJ2-7|NA|TRBD2
TGTGCCAGCAGCTTAGGGGGAGGACTAGGTCGACGCGAGCAGTACTTC
CASSLGGGLGRREQYF
>TRBV5-1|TRBJ2-7|NA|NA
TGCGCCAGCAGCTTTCGCCTTACCTACGAGCAGTACTTC
CASSFRLTYEQYF
>TRBV7-9|TRBJ2-7|NA|TRBD1
TGTGCCAGCAGCTCGGGGTGGGACAGAGCCTACGAGCAGTACTTC
CASSSGWDRAYEQYF
>TRBV30|TRBJ2-3|NA|NA
TGTGCCTCGGGGAGGGGGGGTACAGATACGCAGTATTTT
CASGRGGTDTQYF
>TRBV12-5|TRBJ2-1|NA|NA
TGTGCTAGTGCCGGATTGGGTGAGCAGTTCTTC
CASAGLGEQFF
>TRBV4-3|TRBJ1-1|NA|NA
TGCGCCAGCAGCCAAGGGGGCTTGGGCACTGAAGCTTTCTTT
CASSQGGLGTEAFF
>TRBV6-4|TRBJ1-1|once|NA
TGTGCCAGCAGTGGACAGAACATGAACACTGAAGCTTTCTTT
CASSGQNMNTEAFF
>TRBV11-2|TRBJ1-2|NA|TRBD1
TGTGCCAGCAGCCTAGGACCGGGACAGGCATATGGCTACACCTTC
CASSLGPGQAYGYTF
>TRBV10-2|TRBJ2-1|NA|NA
TGCGCCAGCAGTGACCCCAGGGGTGGGGGGCAGTTCTTC
CASSDPRGGGQFF
>TRBV19|TRBJ1-2|NA|TRBD1
TGTGCCAGTACCCGACATTCAACGGGACAGGGCTTTTTCGAAGGCTACACCTTC
CASTRHSTGQGFFEGYTF
>TRBV18|TRBJ2-1|once|TRBD2
TGTGCCAGCTCCCTTACGGGAGGGTACAATGAGCAGTTCTTC
CASSLTGGYNEQFF
>TRBV7-2|TRBJ1-1|NA|NA
TGTGCCAGCAGCTTCCGATTGGGAGGGAACACTGAAGCTTTCTTT
CASSFRLGGNTEAFF
>TRBV9|TRBJ2-7|NA|NA
TGTGCCAGCAGCGTAGCTCCAGGACAGAACTCCTACGAGCAGTACTTC
CASSVAPGQNSYEQYF
>TRBV30|TRBJ1-1|NA|TRBD1
TGTGCCTGGCAAAAGGGGGCTTTGAACACTGAAGCTTTCTTT
CAWQKGALNTEAFF
>TRBV7-9|TRBJ2-7|NA|TRBD1
TGTGCCAGCAGCCCATCTCACAGGGGGAGGTACGAGCAGTACTTC
CASSPSHRGRYEQYF
>TRBV9|TRBJ2-6|NA|NA
TGTGCCAGCACCCCTCAGGGAGGGACAGGGGCCAACGTCCTGACTTTC
CASTPQGGTGANVLTF
>TRBV5-1|TRBJ1-4|NA|NA
TGCGCCAGCAGCTCCGGACGGGGGGGAGAAAAACTGTTTTTT
CASSSGRGGEKLFF
>TRBV5-1|TRBJ1-4|NA|NA
TGCGCCAGCAGCCCCCGGCAGGGGCCTCAAACTAATGAAAAACTGTTTTTT
CASSPRQGPQTNEKLFF
>TRBV18|TRBJ1-1|NA|NA
TGTGCCAGCTCACCACAGGGTAGAGGTTGGCCTGAAGCTTTCTTT
CASSPQGRGWPEAFF
>TRBV5-1|TRBJ1-1|NA|NA
TGCGCCAGCAGCTTGATTTCAGGCTCTGAAGCTTTCTTT
CASSLISGSEAFF
>TRBV30|TRBJ1-5|NA|TRBD1
TGTGCGGTACAGGGGGCGGGCAATCAGCCCCAGCATTTT
CAVQGAGNQPQHF
>TRBV4-1|TRBJ1-4|NA|NA
TGCGCCAGCAGCCAAGATCTGGCCAGGTATAGTGAAAAACTGTTTTTT
CASSQDLARYSEKLFF
>TRBV6-6|TRBJ2-1|NA|NA
TGTGCCAGCAGCCCCGGACTCAAGGGTGAGCAGTTCTTC
CASSPGLKGEQFF
>TRBV19|TRBJ2-7|NA|TRBD1
TGTGCCAGTACCCGGACAGGCTCCTACGGGCAGTACTTC
CASTRTGSYGQYF
>TRBV4-2|TRBJ2-7|NA|TRBD2
TGTGCCAGCAGCCAAGAGCTAGCGGGGCTCTACGAGCAGTACTTC
CASSQELAGLYEQYF
>TRBV7-2|TRBJ2-5|NA|NA
TGTGCCAGCAGCTTAGGCCCCTCCGGGGGAGAGACCCAGTACTTC
CASSLGPSGGETQYF
>TRBV28|TRBJ1-2|NA|NA
TGTGCCAGCAGTTTAAGAGATACAGGTATCTATGGCTACACCTTC
CASSLRDTGIYGYTF